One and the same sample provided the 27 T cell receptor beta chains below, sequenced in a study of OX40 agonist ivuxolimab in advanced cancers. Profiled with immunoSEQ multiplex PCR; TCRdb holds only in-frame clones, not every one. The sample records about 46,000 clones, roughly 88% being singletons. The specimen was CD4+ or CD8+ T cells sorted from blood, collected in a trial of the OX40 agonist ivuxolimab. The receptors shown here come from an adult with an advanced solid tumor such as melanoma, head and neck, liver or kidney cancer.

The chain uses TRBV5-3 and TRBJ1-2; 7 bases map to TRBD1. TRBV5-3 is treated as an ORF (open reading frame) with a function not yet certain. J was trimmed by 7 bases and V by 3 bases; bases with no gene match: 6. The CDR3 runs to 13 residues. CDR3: CARSSQGDRGYTF. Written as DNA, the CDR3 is TGTGCCAGAAGCTCCCAGGGGGACCGTGGCTACACCTTC.

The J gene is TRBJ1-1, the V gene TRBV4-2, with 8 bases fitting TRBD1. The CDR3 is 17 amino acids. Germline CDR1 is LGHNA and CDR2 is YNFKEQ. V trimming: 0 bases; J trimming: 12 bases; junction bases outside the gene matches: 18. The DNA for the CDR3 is TGTGCCAGCAGCCAAGATCTTCCCGGACAGGGTAGGGGAGTAACTTTCTTT. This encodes CASSQDLPGQGRGVTFF.

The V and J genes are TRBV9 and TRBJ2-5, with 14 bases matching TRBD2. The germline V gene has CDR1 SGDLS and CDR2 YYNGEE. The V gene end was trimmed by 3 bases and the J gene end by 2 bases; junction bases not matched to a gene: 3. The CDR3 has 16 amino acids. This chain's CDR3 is CASSAGLAGGQETQYF. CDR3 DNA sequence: TGTGCCAGCAGCGCCGGACTAGCGGGGGGACAAGAGACCCAGTACTTC.

CDR3 protein: CASSLPAREGTQYF. In DNA form, the CDR3 reads TGTGCCAGCAGCTTGCCGGCCCGTGAGGGAACCCAGTACTTC. This chain uses TRBV7-9 with TRBJ2-5, with D possibly TRBD2 on 5 matching bases. Trimming took 3 bases from V and 8 from J, leaving 16 bases between them. The CDR3 runs to 14 residues. Germline loops: CDR1 SEHNR, CDR2 FQNEAQ (reference sequence).

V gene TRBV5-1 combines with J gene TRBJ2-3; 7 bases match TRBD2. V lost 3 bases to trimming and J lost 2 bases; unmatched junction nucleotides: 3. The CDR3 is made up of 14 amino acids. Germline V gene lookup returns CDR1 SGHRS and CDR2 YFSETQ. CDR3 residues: CASSSGLVTDTQYF. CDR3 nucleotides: TGCGCCAGCAGCTCAGGACTAGTCACAGATACGCAGTATTTT.

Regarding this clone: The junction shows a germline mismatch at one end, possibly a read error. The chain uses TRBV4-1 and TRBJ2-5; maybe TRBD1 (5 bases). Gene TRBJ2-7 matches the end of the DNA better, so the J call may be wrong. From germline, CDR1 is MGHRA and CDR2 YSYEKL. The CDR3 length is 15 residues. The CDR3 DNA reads TGCGCCAGCAGCCATTTTCCAGGGTATTCCTCCGAGCAGTACTTC. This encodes CASSHFPGYSSEQYF.

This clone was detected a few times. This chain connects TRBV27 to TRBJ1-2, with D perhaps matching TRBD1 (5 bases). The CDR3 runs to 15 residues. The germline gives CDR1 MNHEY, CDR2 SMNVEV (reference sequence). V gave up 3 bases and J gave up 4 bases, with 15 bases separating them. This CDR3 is CASSLGGLSSYGYTF. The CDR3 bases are TGTGCCAGCAGTTTGGGGGGTTTAAGTAGCTATGGCTACACCTTC.

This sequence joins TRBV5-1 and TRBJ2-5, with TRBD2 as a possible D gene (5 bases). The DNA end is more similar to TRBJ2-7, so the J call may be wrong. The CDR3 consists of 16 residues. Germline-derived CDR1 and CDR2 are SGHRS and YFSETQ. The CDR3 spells CASSLAGDLETYEQYF. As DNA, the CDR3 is TGCGCCAGCAGCTTGGCCGGGGATCTTGAAACCTACGAGCAGTACTTC.

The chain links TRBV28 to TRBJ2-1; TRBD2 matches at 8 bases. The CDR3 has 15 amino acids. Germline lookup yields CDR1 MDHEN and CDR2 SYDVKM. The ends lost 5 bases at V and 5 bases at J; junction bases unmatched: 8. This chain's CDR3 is CASSPRGGRDNEQFF. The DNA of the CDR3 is TGTGCCAGCAGTCCCCGGGGGGGGAGGGACAATGAGCAGTTCTTC.

The CDR3 reads CASSFSGAYEQYF. In nucleotides, the CDR3 is TGTGCCAGCAGTTTCTCAGGGGCCTACGAGCAGTACTTC. J is TRBJ2-7 and V is TRBV28; D is possibly TRBD1 (6 bases). The CDR3 spans 13 residues. The germline CDR1 and CDR2 sequences are MDHEN and SYDVKM. Trimming removed 3 bases from V and 2 bases from J, with 8 bases in between.

Written as DNA, the CDR3 is TGCGCCAGCAGCCACACAGCGGAAGAGCAGTACTTC. Translating it yields CASSHTAEEQYF. The chain couples TRBV4-1 to TRBJ2-7; the D gene is possibly TRBD2 (5 bases). Germline CDR1 is MGHRA and CDR2 is YSYEKL. This CDR3 has 12 amino acids. The germline V and J ends were trimmed by 3 bases and 7 bases, with 10 bases remaining between them.

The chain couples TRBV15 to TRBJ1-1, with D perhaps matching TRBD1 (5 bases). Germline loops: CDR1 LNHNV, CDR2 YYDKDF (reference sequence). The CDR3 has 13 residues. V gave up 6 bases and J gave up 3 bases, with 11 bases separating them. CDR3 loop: CATSFDSDTEAFF. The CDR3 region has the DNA TGTGCCACCAGTTTCGACAGTGACACTGAAGCTTTCTTT.

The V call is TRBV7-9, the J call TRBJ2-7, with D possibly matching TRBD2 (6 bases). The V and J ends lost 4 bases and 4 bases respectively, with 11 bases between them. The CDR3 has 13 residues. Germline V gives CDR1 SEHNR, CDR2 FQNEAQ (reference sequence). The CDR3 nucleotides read TGTGCCAGCAGCTCGGACCGGGGGTACGAGCAGTACTTC. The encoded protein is CASSSDRGYEQYF.

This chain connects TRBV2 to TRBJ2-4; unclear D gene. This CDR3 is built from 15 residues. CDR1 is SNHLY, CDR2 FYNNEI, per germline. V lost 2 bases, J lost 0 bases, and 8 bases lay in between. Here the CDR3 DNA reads TGTGCCAGCAGTGAAATACAGATAGCCAAAAACATTCAGTACTTC. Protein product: CASSEIQIAKNIQYF.

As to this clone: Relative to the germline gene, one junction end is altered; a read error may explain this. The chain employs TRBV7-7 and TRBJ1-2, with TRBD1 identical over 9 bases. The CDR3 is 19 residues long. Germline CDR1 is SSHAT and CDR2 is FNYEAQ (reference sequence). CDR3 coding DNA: TGTGCTAGCAGCTTAAGGGACAGGGCAATTCCTCCATTTAACTATGGCTACACCTTC. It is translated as CASSLRDRAIPPFNYGYTF.

The CDR3 DNA is TGCGCCAGCAGCTACGACAGGGTCAGCTCCTACGAGCAGTACTTC. Translation gives CASSYDRVSSYEQYF. This rearrangement joins TRBV5-1 to TRBJ2-7; 7 nucleotides align to TRBD1. The CDR3 sequence is 15 residues long. Germline-derived CDR1 and CDR2 are SGHRS and YFSETQ. Germline trimming cut 3 bases from V and 0 bases from J; bases unmatched to any gene: 6.

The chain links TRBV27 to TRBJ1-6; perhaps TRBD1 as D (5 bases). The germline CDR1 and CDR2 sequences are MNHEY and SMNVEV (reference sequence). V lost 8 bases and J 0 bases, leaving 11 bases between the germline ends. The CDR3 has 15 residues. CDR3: CASGRGGSYNSPLHF. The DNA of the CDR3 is TGTGCCAGCGGCCGCGGGGGCTCCTATAATTCACCCCTCCACTTT.

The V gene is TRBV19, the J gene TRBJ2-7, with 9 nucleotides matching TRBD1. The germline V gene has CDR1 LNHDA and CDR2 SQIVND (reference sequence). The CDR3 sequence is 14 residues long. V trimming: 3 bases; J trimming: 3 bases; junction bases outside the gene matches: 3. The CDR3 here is CASSIGTGLYEQYF. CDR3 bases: TGTGCCAGTAGTATTGGGACAGGGCTCTACGAGCAGTACTTC.

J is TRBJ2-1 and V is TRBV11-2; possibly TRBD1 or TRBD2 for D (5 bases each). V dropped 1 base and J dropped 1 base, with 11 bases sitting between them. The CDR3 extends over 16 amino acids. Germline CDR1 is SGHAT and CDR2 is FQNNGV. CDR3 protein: CASSLGLGVSYNEQFF. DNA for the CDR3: TGTGCCAGCAGCTTAGGATTGGGGGTTTCCTACAATGAGCAGTTCTTC.

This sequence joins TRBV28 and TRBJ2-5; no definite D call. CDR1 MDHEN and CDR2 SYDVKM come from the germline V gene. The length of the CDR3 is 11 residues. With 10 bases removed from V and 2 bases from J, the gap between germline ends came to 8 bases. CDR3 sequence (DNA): TGTGCCACACCTGGACAAGAGACCCAGTACTTC. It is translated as CATPGQETQYF.

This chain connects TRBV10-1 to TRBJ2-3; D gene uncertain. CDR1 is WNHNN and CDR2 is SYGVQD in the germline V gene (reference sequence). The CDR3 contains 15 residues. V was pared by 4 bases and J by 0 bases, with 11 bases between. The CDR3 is CASSVGIGSTDTQYF. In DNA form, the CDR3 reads TGCGCCAGCAGTGTAGGCATAGGGAGCACAGATACGCAGTATTTT.

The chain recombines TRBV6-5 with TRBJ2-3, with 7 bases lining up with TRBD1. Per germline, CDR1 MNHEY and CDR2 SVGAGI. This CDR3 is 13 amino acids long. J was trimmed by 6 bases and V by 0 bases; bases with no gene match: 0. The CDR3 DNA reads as TGTGCCAGCAGTTACTCCAGGGGGGATACGCAGTATTTT. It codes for CASSYSRGDTQYF.

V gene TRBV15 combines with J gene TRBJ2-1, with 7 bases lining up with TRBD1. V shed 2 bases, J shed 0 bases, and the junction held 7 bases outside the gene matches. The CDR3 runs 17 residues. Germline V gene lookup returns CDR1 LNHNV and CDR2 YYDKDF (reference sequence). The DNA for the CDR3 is TGTGCCACCAGCAGAAAAAAGGACAGGCCCTCCTACAATGAGCAGTTCTTC. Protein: CATSRKKDRPSYNEQFF.

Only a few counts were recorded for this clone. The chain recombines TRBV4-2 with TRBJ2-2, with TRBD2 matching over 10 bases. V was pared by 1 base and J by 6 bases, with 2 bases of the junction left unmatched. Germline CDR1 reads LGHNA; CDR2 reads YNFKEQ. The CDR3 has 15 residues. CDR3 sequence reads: CASSQAGTSAGELFF. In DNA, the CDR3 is TGTGCCAGCAGCCAAGCGGGGACTAGCGCCGGGGAGCTGTTTTTT.

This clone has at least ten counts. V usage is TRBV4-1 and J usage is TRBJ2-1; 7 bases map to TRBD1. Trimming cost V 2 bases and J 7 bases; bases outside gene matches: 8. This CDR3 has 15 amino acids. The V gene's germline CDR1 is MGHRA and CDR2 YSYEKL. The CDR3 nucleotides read TGCGCCAGCAGCCAACTCACAGGGGCAGGGAATGAGCAGTTCTTC. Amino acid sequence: CASSQLTGAGNEQFF.

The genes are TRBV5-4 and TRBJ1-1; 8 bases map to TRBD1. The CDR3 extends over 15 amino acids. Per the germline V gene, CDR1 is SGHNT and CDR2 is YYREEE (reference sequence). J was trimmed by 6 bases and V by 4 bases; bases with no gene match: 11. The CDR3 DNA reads TGTGCCAGCAGCACTGGTAGGACAGGGAGGCCTGAAGCTTTCTTT. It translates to CASSTGRTGRPEAFF.

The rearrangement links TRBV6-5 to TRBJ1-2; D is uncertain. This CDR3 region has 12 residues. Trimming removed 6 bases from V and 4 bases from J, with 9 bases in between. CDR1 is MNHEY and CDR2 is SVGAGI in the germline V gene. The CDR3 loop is CASRDGVYGYTF. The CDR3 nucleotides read TGTGCCAGCAGGGACGGAGTCTATGGCTACACCTTC.